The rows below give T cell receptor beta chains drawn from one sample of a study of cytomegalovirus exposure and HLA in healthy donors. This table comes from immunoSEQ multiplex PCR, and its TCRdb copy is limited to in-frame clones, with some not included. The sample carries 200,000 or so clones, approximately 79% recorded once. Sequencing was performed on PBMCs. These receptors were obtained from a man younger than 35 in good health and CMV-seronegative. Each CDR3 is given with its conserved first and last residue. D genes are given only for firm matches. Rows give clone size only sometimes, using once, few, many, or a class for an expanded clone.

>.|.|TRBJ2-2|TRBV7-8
TGTGCCAGCAGCCCGGACAGTGGCGGCGGGGAGCTGTTTTTT
CASSPDSGGGELFF
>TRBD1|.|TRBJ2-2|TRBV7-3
TGTGCCAGCACCAGACAGGGATCGGGCGGGGAGCTGTTTTTT
CASTRQGSGGELFF
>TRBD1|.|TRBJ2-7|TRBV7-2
TGTGCCAGCAGCGACAGGGGGAGTTCCTACGAGCAGTACTTC
CASSDRGSSYEQYF
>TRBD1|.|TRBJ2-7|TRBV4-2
TGTGCCAGCAGCCAGGACGGACAGGGGATCTACGAGCAGTACTTC
CASSQDGQGIYEQYF
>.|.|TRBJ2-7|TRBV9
TGTGCCAGCAGCGTAGCGGAGTTTTACGAGCAGTACTTC
CASSVAEFYEQYF
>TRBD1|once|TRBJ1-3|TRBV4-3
TGCGCCAGCAGCCAAGATTTCCCTCGACAGGGACGATCTGGAAACACCATATATTTT
CASSQDFPRQGRSGNTIYF
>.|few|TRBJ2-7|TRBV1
TGCACCAGCAGCCAATTCGGGGTTTCGAGCGTGAGATGGTCCTACGAGCAGTACTTC
CTSSQFGVSSVRWSYEQYF
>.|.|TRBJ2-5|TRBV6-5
TGTGCCAGCAGACAGGGCCTGGGGGAGACCCAGTACTTC
CASRQGLGETQYF
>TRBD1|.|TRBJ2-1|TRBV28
TGTGCCAGCAAGGGGGCTGCGGATGACAATGAGCAGTTCTTC
CASKGAADDNEQFF
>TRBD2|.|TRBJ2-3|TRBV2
TGTGCCAGCAGTTGGACTAGCGGGAGGGAAGATACGCAGTATTTT
CASSWTSGREDTQYF
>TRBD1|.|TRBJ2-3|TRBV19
TGTGCCAGTAGTGACTCCGGGACAGAGGGCGGCGATACGCAGTATTTT
CASSDSGTEGGDTQYF
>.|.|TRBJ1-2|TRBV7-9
TGTGCCAGCAGCCCCGGGGGGGCTAGCTATGGCTACACCTTC
CASSPGGASYGYTF
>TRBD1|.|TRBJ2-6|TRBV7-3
TGTGCCAGCAGCACCCTCCGGACAGGGGGCCCCTCTGGGGCCAACGTCCTGACTTTC
CASSTLRTGGPSGANVLTF
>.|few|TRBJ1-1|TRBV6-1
TGTGCCAGCAGAGAATTGGAGCTGAGGGCTTTCTTT
CASRELELRAFF
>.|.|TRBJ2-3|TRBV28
TGTGCCAGCAGCCCTGGACAGACCACAGATACGCAGTATTTT
CASSPGQTTDTQYF
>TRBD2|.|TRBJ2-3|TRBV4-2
TGTGCCAGCAGCCAAGGCATGGACGGGGGGAGCACAGATACGCAGTATTTT
CASSQGMDGGSTDTQYF
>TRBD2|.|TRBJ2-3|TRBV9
TGTGCCAGCAGCGTTTCAGCGGGGGAAGATACGCAGTATTTT
CASSVSAGEDTQYF
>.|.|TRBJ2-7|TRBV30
TGTGCCTGGAGTGTATTCACGGGGATAGGCTACGAGCAGTACTTC
CAWSVFTGIGYEQYF
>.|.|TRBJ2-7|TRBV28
TGTGCCAGCAGTCCCGACCGAATTGGGTGGCGGAACTCCTACGAGCAGTACTTC
CASSPDRIGWRNSYEQYF
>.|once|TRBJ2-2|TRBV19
TGTGCCAGCCTCTCCCTCTCTATCGGGAGACTCACCGGGGAGCTGTTTTTT
CASLSLSIGRLTGELFF
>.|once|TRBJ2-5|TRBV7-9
TGTGCCAGCAGCTTAGATCGAGGTTACCAAGAGACCCAGTACTTC
CASSLDRGYQETQYF
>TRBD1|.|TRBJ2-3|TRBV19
TGTGCCAGTAGTATACAGGACAGGGAGCGGGATACGCAGTATTTT
CASSIQDRERDTQYF
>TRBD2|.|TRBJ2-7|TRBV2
TGTGCCAGCAGTACCGGGACTAGCGGGAGATTGGCCTCCGAGCAGTACTTC
CASSTGTSGRLASEQYF